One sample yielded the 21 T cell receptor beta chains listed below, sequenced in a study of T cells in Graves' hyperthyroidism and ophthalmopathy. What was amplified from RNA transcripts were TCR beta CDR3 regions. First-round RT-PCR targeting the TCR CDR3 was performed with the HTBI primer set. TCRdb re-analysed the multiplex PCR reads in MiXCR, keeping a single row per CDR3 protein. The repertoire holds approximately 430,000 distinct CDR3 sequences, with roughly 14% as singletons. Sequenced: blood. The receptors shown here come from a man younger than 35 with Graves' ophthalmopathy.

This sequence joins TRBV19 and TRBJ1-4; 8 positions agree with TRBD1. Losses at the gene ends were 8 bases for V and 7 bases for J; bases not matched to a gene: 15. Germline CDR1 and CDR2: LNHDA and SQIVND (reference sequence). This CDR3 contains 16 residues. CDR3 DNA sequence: TGTGCCAGTCGGGACAGGCCGTTCGTGGGCGGTGAAAAACTGTTTTTT. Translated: CASRDRPFVGGEKLFF.

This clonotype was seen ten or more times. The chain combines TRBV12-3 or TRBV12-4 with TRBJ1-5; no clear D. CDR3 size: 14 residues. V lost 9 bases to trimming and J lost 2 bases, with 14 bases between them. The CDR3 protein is CASGVSKGNQPQHF. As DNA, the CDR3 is TGTGCCAGTGGGGTCTCGAAAGGCAATCAGCCCCAGCATTTT.

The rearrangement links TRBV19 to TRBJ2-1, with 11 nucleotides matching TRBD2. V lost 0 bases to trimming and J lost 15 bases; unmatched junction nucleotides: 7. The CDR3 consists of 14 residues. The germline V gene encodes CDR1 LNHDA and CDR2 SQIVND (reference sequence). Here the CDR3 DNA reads TGTGCCAGTAGTATAGATTCTAGCGGGGGGCGGCGGTTCTTC. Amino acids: CASSIDSSGGRRFF.

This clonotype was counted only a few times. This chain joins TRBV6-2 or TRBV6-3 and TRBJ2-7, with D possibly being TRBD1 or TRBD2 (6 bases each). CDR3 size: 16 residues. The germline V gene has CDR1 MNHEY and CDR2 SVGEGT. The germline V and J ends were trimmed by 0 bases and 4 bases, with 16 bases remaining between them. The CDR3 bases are TGTGCCAGCAGTTACTCATCGGGGGCTTTACCTTACGAGCAGTACTTC. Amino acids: CASSYSSGALPYEQYF.

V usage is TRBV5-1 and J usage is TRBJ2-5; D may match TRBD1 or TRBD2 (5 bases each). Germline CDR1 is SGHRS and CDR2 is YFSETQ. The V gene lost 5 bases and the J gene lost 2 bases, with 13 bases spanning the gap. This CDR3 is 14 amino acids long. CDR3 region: CASSYRDPQETQYF. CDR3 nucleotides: TGCGCCAGCAGTTACCGGGACCCTCAAGAGACCCAGTACTTC. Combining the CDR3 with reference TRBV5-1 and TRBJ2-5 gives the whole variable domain KAGVTQTPRYLIKTRGQQVTLSCSPISGHRSVSWYQQTPGQGLQFLFEYFSETQRNKGNFPGRFSGRQFSNSRSEMNVSTLELGDSALYLCASSYRDPQETQYFGPGTRLLVL.

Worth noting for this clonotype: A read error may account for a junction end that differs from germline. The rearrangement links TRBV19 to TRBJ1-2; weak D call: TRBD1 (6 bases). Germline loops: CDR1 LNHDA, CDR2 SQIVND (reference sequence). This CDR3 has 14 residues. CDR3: CASSFQGTNYGDTF. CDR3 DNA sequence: TGTGCCAGTAGCTTCCAGGGGACTAACTATGGCGACACCTTC.

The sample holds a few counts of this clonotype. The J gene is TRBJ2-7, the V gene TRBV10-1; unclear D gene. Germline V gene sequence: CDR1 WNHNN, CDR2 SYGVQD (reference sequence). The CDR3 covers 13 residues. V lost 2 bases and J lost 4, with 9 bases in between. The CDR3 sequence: CASSEGSRYEQYF. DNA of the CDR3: TGCGCCAGCAGTGAGGGTAGCAGGTACGAGCAGTACTTC.

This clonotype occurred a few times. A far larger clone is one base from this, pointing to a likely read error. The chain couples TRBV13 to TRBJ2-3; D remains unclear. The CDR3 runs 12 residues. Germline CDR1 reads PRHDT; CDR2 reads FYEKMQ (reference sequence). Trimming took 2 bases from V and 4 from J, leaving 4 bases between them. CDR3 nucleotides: TGTGCCAGCAGCTTAAGGGCAGATACGCAGTATTTT. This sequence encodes CASSLRADTQYF.

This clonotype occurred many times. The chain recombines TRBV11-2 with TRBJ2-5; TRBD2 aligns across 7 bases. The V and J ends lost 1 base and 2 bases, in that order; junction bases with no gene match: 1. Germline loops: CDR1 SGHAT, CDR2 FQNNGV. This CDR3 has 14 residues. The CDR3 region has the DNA TGTGCCAGCAGCTTAGGGCGGGAGCAAGAGACCCAGTACTTC. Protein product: CASSLGREQETQYF.

CDR3 bases: TGTGCCAGCAGCTTGACCGGACTAGCGGGATCCGGGGAGCTGTTTTTT. The encoded protein is CASSLTGLAGSGELFF. The rearrangement uses TRBV5-6 and TRBJ2-2; 12 bases agree with TRBD2. CDR3 length: 16 amino acids. CDR1 and CDR2 (germline): SGHDT, YYEEEE. The junction had 4 bases not matched to a gene; V was cut back by 1 base and J by 6 bases.

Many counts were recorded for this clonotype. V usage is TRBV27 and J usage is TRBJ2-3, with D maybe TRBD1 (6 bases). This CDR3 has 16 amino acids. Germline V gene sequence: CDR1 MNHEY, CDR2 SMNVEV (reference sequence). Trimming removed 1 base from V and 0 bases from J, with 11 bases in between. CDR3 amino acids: CASSLWGTGSTDTQYF. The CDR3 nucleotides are TGTGCCAGCAGTTTATGGGGCACAGGGAGCACAGATACGCAGTATTTT.

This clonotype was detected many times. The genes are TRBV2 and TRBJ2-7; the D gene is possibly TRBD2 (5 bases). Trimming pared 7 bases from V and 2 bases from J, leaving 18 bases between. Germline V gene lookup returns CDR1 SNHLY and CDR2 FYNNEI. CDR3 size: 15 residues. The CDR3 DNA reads TGTGCCAGCATGGCTAGCATCGGCCCTCCCTACGAGCAGTACTTC. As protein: CASMASIGPPYEQYF. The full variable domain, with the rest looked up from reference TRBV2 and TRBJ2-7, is EPEVTQTPSHQVTQMGQEVILRCVPISNHLYFYWYRQILGQKVEFLVSFYNNEISEKSEIFDDQFSVERPDGSNFTLKIRSTKLEDSAMYFCASMASIGPPYEQYFGPGTRLTVT.

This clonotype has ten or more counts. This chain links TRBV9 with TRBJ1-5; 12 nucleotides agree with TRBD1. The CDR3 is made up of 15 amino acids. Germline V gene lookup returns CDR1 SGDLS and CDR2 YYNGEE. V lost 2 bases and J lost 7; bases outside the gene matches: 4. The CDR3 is CASSVGQGALQPQHF. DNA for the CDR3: TGTGCCAGCAGCGTGGGACAGGGGGCTCTACAGCCCCAGCATTTT.

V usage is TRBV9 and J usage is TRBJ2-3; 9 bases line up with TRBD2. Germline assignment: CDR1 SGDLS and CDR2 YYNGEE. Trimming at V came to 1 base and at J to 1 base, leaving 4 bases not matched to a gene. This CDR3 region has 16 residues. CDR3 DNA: TGTGCCAGCAGCGTACCGGGCGGGGGGGGCACAGATACGCAGTATTTT. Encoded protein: CASSVPGGGGTDTQYF.

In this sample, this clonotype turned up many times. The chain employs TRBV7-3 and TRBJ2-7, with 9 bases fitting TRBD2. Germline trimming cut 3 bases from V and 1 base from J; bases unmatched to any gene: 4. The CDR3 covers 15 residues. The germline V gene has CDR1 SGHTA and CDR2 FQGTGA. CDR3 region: CASSLSTSGSYEQYF. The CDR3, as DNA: TGTGCCAGCAGCTTGTCGACTAGCGGTTCCTACGAGCAGTACTTC.

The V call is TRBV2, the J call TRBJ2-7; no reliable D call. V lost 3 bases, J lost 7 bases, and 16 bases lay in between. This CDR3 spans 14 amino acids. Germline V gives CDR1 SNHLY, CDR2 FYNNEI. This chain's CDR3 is CASSDEVVWVEQYF. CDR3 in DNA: TGTGCCAGCAGTGACGAGGTTGTCTGGGTGGAGCAGTACTTC.

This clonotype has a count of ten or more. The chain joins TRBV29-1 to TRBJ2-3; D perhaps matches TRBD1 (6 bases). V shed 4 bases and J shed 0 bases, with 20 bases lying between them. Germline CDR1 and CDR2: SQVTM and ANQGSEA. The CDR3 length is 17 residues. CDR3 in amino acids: CSVGGRGWAISTDTQYF. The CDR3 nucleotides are TGCAGCGTTGGAGGCAGGGGATGGGCAATTAGCACAGATACGCAGTATTTT.

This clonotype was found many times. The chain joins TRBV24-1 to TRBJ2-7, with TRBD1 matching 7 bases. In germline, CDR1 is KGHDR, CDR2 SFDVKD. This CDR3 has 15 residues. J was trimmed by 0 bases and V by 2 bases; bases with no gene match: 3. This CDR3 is CATSDWWDSSYEQYF. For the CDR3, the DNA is TGTGCCACCAGTGATTGGTGGGACAGCTCCTACGAGCAGTACTTC.

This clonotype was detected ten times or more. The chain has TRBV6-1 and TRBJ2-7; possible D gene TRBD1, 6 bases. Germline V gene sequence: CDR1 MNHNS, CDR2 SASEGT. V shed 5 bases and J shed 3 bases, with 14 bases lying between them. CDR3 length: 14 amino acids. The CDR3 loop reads CASSYTRDNYEQYF. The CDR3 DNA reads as TGTGCCAGCAGTTACACCCGGGACAACTACGAGCAGTACTTC.

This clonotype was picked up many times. For the CDR3, the DNA is TGCGCCAGCAGCTTGTCCCAGCCCCACACAGATACGCAGTATTTT. The encoded protein is CASSLSQPHTDTQYF. The rearrangement joins TRBV5-1 to TRBJ2-3; D not certain. CDR1 is SGHRS and CDR2 is YFSETQ in the germline V gene. CDR3 length: 15 residues. The V gene lost 1 base and the J gene lost 2 bases, with 11 bases spanning the gap.

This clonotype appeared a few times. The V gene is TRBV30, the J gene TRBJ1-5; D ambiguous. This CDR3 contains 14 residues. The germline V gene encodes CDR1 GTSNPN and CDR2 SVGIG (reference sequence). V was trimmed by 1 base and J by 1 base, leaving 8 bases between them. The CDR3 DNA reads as TGTGCCTGGAGTGGGGGTCTGAGCAATCAGCCCCAGCATTTT. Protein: CAWSGGLSNQPQHF.